The 19 T cell receptor beta chains reported below all come from one sample, sequenced in a study of shared clonotypes between healthy human individuals. Generated by immunoSEQ multiplex PCR, the TCRdb table keeps only in-frame clones and is missing some. The sample holds roughly 300,000 clones; 80% to 90% are singletons and the top ten take around 15%. The sequencing sample was made of memory CD8+ T cells sorted from blood. Subset specified: CD45RO+ cells pooled with CCR7-negative TemRA cells. The receptors shown here come from a man aged 18 to 35 in good health.

To note about this clone: In the same sample, other DNA sequences code for this CDR3. This chain joins TRBV6-1 and TRBJ2-7; D gene uncertain. The CDR3 is 14 residues long. Germline CDR1 reads MNHNS; CDR2 reads SASEGT. With 2 bases removed from V and 6 bases from J, the gap between germline ends came to 14 bases. The CDR3 nucleotides read TGTGCCAGCAGTGAAATCTGGCCGGGCCCCGAGCAGTACTTC. This codes for CASSEIWPGPEQYF.

The chain has TRBV29-1 and TRBJ2-2; 8 positions match TRBD1. The CDR3 is made up of 13 amino acids. The germline gives CDR1 SQVTM, CDR2 ANQGSEA. The CDR3 sequence: CTVGQANTGELFF. CDR3 DNA sequence: TGCACCGTGGGACAGGCGAACACCGGGGAGCTGTTTTTT.

This chain connects TRBV27 to TRBJ2-1, with D hard to call. The CDR3 has 13 residues. The V end lost 5 bases, the J end lost 2 bases, and 7 bases lay between the germline ends. Germline assignment: CDR1 MNHEY and CDR2 SMNVEV (reference sequence). The CDR3 DNA sequence: TGTGCCAGCAGTACTCTGGCCTACAATGAGCAGTTCTTC. Residues: CASSTLAYNEQFF.

The gene calls are TRBV7-2 and TRBJ1-1; D remains unclear. Trimming removed 2 bases at V and 0 bases at J, with 16 bases between. This CDR3 contains 17 residues. The germline V gene has CDR1 SGHTA and CDR2 FQGNSA. The CDR3 sequence: CASSLPLDRLMNTEAFF. CDR3 bases: TGTGCCAGCAGCTTACCGCTGGACCGATTGATGAACACTGAAGCTTTCTTT.

The V and J genes are TRBV5-1 and TRBJ2-5; 9 positions match TRBD2. V trimming: 0 bases; J trimming: 0 bases; junction bases outside the gene matches: 6. The CDR3 has 17 residues. Germline V gives CDR1 SGHRS, CDR2 YFSETQ. The CDR3 loop reads CASSLGVLAGYQETQYF. The CDR3 nucleotides are TGCGCCAGCAGCTTGGGGGTACTAGCGGGCTACCAAGAGACCCAGTACTTC. Together with reference TRBV5-1 and TRBJ2-5, the CDR3 gives the full variable domain: KAGVTQTPRYLIKTRGQQVTLSCSPISGHRSVSWYQQTPGQGLQFLFEYFSETQRNKGNFPGRFSGRQFSNSRSEMNVSTLELGDSALYLCASSLGVLAGYQETQYFGPGTRLLVL.

The CDR3 DNA reads as TGTGCCAGCAGCACTCCGGGACAGGGCTTGGATGGCTACACCTTC. It yields the protein CASSTPGQGLDGYTF. V is TRBV7-9 and J is TRBJ1-2; TRBD1 agrees at 9 bases. The CDR3 has 15 residues. V lost 5 bases and J lost 6; bases outside the gene matches: 10. Germline loops: CDR1 SEHNR, CDR2 FQNEAQ (reference sequence).

This clone was detected only once. The rearrangement links TRBV30 to TRBJ2-7; D is ambiguous. Germline CDR1 reads GTSNPN; CDR2 reads SVGIG (reference sequence). This CDR3 is built from 11 residues. Trimming stripped 2 bases from V and 0 bases from J, with 2 bases between. The CDR3 reads CAWSFSYEQYF. The CDR3 DNA is TGTGCCTGGAGTTTCTCCTACGAGCAGTACTTC.

J is TRBJ2-7 and V is TRBV30, with TRBD1 as a possible D gene (6 bases). Deletions cut 2 bases from V and 6 bases from J, with 14 bases between. The CDR3 totals 13 residues. Germline V gene sequence: CDR1 GTSNPN, CDR2 SVGIG (reference sequence). The CDR3 reads CAWSPTTQGEQYF. CDR3 nucleotide sequence: TGTGCCTGGAGTCCCACCACACAGGGCGAGCAGTACTTC.

The chain has TRBV6-5 and TRBJ2-1; possible D gene TRBD2, 6 bases. Trimming removed 6 bases at V and 0 bases at J, with 12 bases between. Germline V gene data show CDR1 as MNHEY and CDR2 as SVGAGI. The CDR3 is 15 residues long. CDR3: CASSRSGRSYNEQFF. The CDR3 nucleotides are TGTGCCAGCAGCCGGAGCGGGCGCTCCTACAATGAGCAGTTCTTC.

Only a few counts were recorded for this clone. The V gene is TRBV9, the J gene TRBJ1-3, with a weak D call TRBD1 (5 bases). The CDR3 spans 17 residues. CDR1 SGDLS and CDR2 YYNGEE come from the germline V gene. V gave up 1 base and J gave up 7 bases, with 21 bases separating them. The CDR3: CASSVTEVWGWENTIYF. CDR3 bases: TGTGCCAGCAGCGTAACCGAAGTTTGGGGGTGGGAGAACACCATATATTTT.

The chain couples TRBV6-5 to TRBJ2-5; TRBD2 might be the D (5 bases). With 3 bases removed from V and 10 bases from J, the gap between germline ends came to 18 bases. This CDR3 spans 14 amino acids. Germline CDR1 and CDR2: MNHEY and SVGAGI. The CDR3 bases are TGTGCCAGCAGTTATGGGCGGTCACACGGGGACCAGTACTTC. Protein product: CASSYGRSHGDQYF.

V usage is TRBV7-9 and J usage is TRBJ2-1; D is perhaps TRBD2 (5 bases). The CDR3 sequence is 12 residues long. CDR1 and CDR2 from the germline V gene are SEHNR and FQNEAQ (reference sequence). The V and J ends lost 2 bases and 12 bases respectively, with 11 bases between them. CDR3 protein: CASSLPGMVQFF. CDR3 DNA sequence: TGTGCCAGCAGCTTACCGGGAATGGTGCAGTTCTTC.

The CDR3 loop is CASSVNRVDPHYGYTF. CDR3 DNA sequence: TGTGCCAGCAGTGTCAACAGGGTCGACCCGCACTATGGCTACACCTTC. V gene TRBV6-1 combines with J gene TRBJ1-2; a possible D gene is TRBD1 (6 bases). In germline, CDR1 is MNHNS, CDR2 SASEGT. The germline V and J ends were trimmed by 4 bases and 3 bases, with 18 bases remaining between them. CDR3 length: 16 amino acids.

The rearrangement uses TRBV2 and TRBJ1-4; D gene ambiguous. The V end was cut by 7 bases, the J end by 10 bases, with 19 bases between. The CDR3 loop spans 14 amino acids. Germline assignment: CDR1 SNHLY and CDR2 FYNNEI. CDR3: CASISREGTGKLFF. CDR3 DNA sequence: TGTGCCAGCATCTCCCGCGAGGGAACGGGAAAACTGTTTTTT.

The genes are TRBV27 and TRBJ1-2; the D is unclear. CDR3 length: 13 residues. Germline V gene lookup returns CDR1 MNHEY and CDR2 SMNVEV (reference sequence). V was clipped by 5 bases and J by 4 bases, with 11 bases between them. The CDR3 sequence: CASSRLLGYGYTF. As DNA, the CDR3 is TGTGCCAGCAGTAGACTCCTCGGCTATGGCTACACCTTC.

V gene TRBV6-5 combines with J gene TRBJ2-7; 10 bases align to TRBD1. Germline V gene data show CDR1 as MNHEY and CDR2 as SVGAGI. This CDR3 is 14 amino acids long. V shed 6 bases, J shed 5 bases, and the junction held 7 bases outside the gene matches. The CDR3 nucleotides read TGTGCCAGCAGCACCGGGACAGGGGCAGACGAGCAGTACTTC. Protein product: CASSTGTGADEQYF.

The chain employs TRBV12-5 and TRBJ2-7; the match to TRBD1 covers 10 bases. This CDR3 is 16 amino acids long. The junction had 13 bases not matched to a gene; V was cut back by 6 bases and J by 5 bases. From germline, CDR1 is LGHNT and CDR2 FRNRAP. The CDR3 DNA reads as TGTGCTAGTGGCCCGACCCCCGACAGGGGGCGCAACGAGCAGTACTTC. It encodes CASGPTPDRGRNEQYF.

V is TRBV9 and J is TRBJ2-2; D tentatively reads TRBD1 or TRBD2 (5 bases each). V was cut by 7 bases and J by 0 bases, with 10 bases left in between. Germline V gene sequence: CDR1 SGDLS, CDR2 YYNGEE. The CDR3 contains 14 residues. DNA of the CDR3: TGTGCCAGCGGGGACGGTTCGAACACCGGGGAGCTGTTTTTT. This codes for CASGDGSNTGELFF.

V usage is TRBV11-2 and J usage is TRBJ2-7; tentatively, D is TRBD1 (5 bases). V lost 1 base, J lost 3 bases, and 13 bases lay in between. CDR3 length: 15 amino acids. Per germline, CDR1 SGHAT and CDR2 FQNNGV. CDR3 DNA: TGTGCCAGCAGCTTAGCAATATCCCAGGGCTACGAGCAGTACTTC. This gives the protein CASSLAISQGYEQYF.